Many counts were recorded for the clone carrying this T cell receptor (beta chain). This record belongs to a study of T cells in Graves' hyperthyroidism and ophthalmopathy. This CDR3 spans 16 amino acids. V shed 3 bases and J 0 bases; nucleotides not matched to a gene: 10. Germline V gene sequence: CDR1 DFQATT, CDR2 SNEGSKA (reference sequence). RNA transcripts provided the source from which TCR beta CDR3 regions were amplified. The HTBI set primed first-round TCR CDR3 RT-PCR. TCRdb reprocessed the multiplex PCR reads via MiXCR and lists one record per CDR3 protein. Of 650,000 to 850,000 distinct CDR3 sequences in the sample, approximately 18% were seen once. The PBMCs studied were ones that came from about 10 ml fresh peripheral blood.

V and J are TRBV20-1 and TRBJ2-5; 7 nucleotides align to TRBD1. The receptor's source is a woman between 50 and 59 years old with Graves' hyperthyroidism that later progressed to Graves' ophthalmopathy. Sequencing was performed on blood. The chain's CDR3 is CSARAPGTAYQETQYF. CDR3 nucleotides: TGCAGTGCTAGGGCCCCCGGGACAGCGTACCAAGAGACCCAGTACTTC.